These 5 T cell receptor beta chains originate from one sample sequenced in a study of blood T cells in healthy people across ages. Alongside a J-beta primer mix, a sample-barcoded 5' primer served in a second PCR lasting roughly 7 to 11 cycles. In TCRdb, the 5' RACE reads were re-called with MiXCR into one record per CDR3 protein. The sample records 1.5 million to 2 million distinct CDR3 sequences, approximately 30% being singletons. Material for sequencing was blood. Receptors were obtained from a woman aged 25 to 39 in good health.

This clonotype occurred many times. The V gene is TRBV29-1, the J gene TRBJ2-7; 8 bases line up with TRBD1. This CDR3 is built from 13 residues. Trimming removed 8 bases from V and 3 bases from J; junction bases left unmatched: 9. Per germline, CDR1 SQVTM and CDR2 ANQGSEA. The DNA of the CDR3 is TGCAGCACCCTGGGACAGGACGTCTACGAGCAGTACTTC. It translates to CSTLGQDVYEQYF.

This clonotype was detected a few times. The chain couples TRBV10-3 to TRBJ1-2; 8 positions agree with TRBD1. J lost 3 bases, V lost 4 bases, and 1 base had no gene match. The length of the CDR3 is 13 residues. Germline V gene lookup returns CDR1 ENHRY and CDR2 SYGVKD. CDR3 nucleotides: TGTGCCATCAGTGTGGACAGGGACTATGGCTACACCTTC. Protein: CAISVDRDYGYTF.

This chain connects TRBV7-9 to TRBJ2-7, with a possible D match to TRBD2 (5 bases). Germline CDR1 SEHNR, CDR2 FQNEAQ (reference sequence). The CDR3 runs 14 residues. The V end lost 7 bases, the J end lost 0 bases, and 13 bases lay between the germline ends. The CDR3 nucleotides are TGTGCCAGCACCCGAGCGGAGAGCTCCTACGAGCAGTACTTC. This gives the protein CASTRAESSYEQYF.

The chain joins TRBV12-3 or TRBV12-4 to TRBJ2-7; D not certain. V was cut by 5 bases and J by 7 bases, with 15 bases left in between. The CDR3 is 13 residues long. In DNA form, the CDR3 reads TGTGCCAGCAGTCCCCGGGCAGGCAATGAGCAGTACTTC. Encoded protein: CASSPRAGNEQYF.

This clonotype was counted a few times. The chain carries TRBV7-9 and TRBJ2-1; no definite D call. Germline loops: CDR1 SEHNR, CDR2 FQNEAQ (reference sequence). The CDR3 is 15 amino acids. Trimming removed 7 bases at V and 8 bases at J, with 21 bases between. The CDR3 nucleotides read TGTGCCAGCACCTCGATGGTAGGGCTAGGCGATGAGCAGTTCTTC. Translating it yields CASTSMVGLGDEQFF.